This T cell receptor (beta chain) originates from a study of T cells after yellow fever vaccination (dated by TCRdb to between 2017 and 2020). In the study overall: Libraries from fractions with low cell numbers were prepared with the SMART-Seq v4 Ultra Low Input RNA kit. To track T-cell clones before and after primary and booster YFV17D yellow fever vaccination, bulk TCR alpha and beta repertoires were sequenced longitudinally. Blood was collected at multiple timepoints before and after primary and secondary immunization, and bulk PBMC replicates and cell subsets were isolated. The cohort comprised two healthy male donors, one aged 18 to 30 and one aged 30 to 40 years.

As for this clonotype: Its antigen is still unknown. Base qualities are not recorded, but no much larger clone differs from it by a single base.

The CDR3 measures 14 amino acids from cysteine to phenylalanine. The retained sequence is limited to the CDR3, 42 bases, with the frame set at the first base. Trimming costs V 6 bases and J 3 bases, and their ends lie 14 bases apart. Reading the germline V gene gives CDR1 MNHEY and CDR2 SVGEGT. General study outcomes and caveats: Because abundant contaminating clonotypes from the bulk population could be contained in FACS-sorted repertoires, computational filtering was required. The secondary T-cell response was found to be weaker but faster than the primary response, with a peak reached on day 5 rather than on day 15. A small fraction of clonotypes showed up in both the CD4 and CD8 compartments, probably as a result of convergent recombination. Most clones expanded after primary vaccination (almost 97% of CD4 and roughly 91% of CD8) were re-detected after the booster, suggesting that broad memory maintenance occurred. The study included only a couple of donors, which limits how far the findings can be generalized.

TCR cDNA was synthesized by 5'RACE template switching, which introduced a universal primer site and unique molecular identifiers. Priming of cDNA synthesis was performed from both the TCR alpha and TCR beta constant segments. Library amplification used two PCR steps, and the second PCR step added sample barcodes and sequencing adapters. Libraries were sequenced on Illumina HiSeq 2500 (2x100 bp) or NovaSeq (2x150 bp). Under the source paper's analysis protocol: MIGEC was used to demultiplex reads and collapse the reads into UMI consensus sequences, and MiXCR was used for V(D)J alignment. Vaccine-responding clonotypes were defined with edgeR using replicate PBMC samples, requiring FDR below 0.01 and a log2 fold change above 5 up to day 15. Each bulk clonotype was labeled CD4 or CD8 based on which sequenced repertoire, CD4 or CD8, contained the clonotype at higher abundance. Using fastp at Q25 and MiXCR, TCRdb reprocessed the public reads and kept productive beta chains. Every distinct CDR3 protein forms one entry, paired with its most common genes and DNA. The authors' filters were not applied to this entry. The table for this sample lists approximately 510,000 distinct CDR3 sequences; just over 20% of them were counted only once. The leading ten clones occupy about 16% of the sample.

Explained via the paper, the treatment or condition label denotes: live attenuated yellow fever vaccine strain. At each blood-draw timepoint, two biological replicates of bulk PBMCs were collected. PBMCs were isolated from peripheral blood using a standard Ficoll-Paque protocol. TriZol was used to extract RNA from bulk PBMCs, from CD4 and CD8 fractions, and from dextramer-positive and dextramer-negative fractions. This specimen consisted of PBMCs, obtained less than 25 days after the first yellow fever vaccination. The sequence links TRBV6-2 or TRBV6-3 to TRBJ1-1; the D gene assignment is ambiguous. This sequence originates from a man aged 18 to 29 who received the YFV17D yellow fever vaccine. The nucleotide sequence is TGTGCCAGCAGGTCCAGGTGGAAGTACACTGAAGCTTTCTTT. This yields the protein CASRSRWKYTEAFF.